The sequence of this TCR beta chain was determined in a study of T-cell reconstitution after alpha-beta-depleted transplantation in children (dated by TCRdb to 2015 to 2016). Broadly, across the study: The study quantitatively tracked T-cell immune reconstitution after TCRalphabeta/CD19-depleted allogeneic hematopoietic cell transplantation in children using TCR repertoire profiling.

The protocol used for the library was PCR. Reads for this sample came from an Illumina HiSeq 2500. To normalize quantification of the TCRbeta repertoire, the TCR libraries were built with molecular barcoding that relied on unique molecular identifiers. Using fastp at Q25 and MiXCR, TCRdb reprocessed the public reads and kept productive beta chains. Identical CDR3 protein sequences are pooled into one entry, listed with their most common genes and DNA. Across this sample there are more than 85,000 distinct CDR3 sequences, with around 6% seen only once. More than 5.5% of the sample goes to the ten largest clones. The sample's time point label, in plain terms: day 60 (about 2 months) after transplantation. The sample's treatment or condition, from its label and the paper: allogeneic hematopoietic cell transplantation with graft depleted of TCRalphabeta T cells and CD19 B cells. Transplant recipients were children who received TCRalphabeta/CD19-depleted allogeneic hematopoietic cell grafts.

Overall results and qualifications from the work: The apparently early recovery of alphabetaT-cell counts about two months after transplant reportedly depended on only several hundred rapidly expanded clones that came from non-depleted graft cells. Over the following months the frequencies of hyperexpanded clones went down, and after one year T-cell counts and TCRbeta diversity were mostly credited to newly produced T cells. The high TCRbeta diversity at day 60 in some patients was ascribed to recipient T cells and intrathymic progenitors that had survived conditioning.

This clonotype was counted ten times or more. The specificity of this receptor is unknown. Base qualities are not at hand, and no much larger clone is one base apart. This clonotype was obtained from a female patient aged 2-15 years who had a stem cell transplant for Fanconi anemia, so the T cells may come from the graft donor. This specimen was PBMCs, mostly from graft donor cells, taken 60 days after TCRalphabeta/CD19-depleted stem cell transplant.

The CDR3 region: CASSQNWGETQYF. DNA sequence: TGTGCCAGCAGCCAAAATTGGGGAGAGACCCAGTACTTC. The rearrangement joined TRBV14 to TRBJ2-5, with the identity of the D gene unclear. V sheds 2 bases and J sheds 4 bases, leaving 8 bases between their ends. From the germline V gene, CDR1 is SGHDN and CDR2 is FVKESK. The CDR3 covers 13 residues, taking in both the cysteine and the phenylalanine. Only the CDR3 DNA stays, 39 bases, in frame from base 1.